This T cell receptor beta chain emerged from a study of OX40 agonist ivuxolimab in advanced cancers. On this clone: The antigen remains undetermined.

This CDR3 is built from 17 residues. Germline V CDR1 and CDR2: SGHRS, YFSETQ. V was pared by 1 base and J by 6 bases, with 19 bases between. The table came from immunoSEQ multiplex PCR; TCRdb's copy has only in-frame clones and leaves some out. The sample consists of roughly 93,000 clones, roughly nine tenths of them appearing once. Study-level findings and limits: No determination was made of the antigen specificity of the expanded peripheral T cells.

This chain joins TRBV5-1 and TRBJ2-2, with D maybe TRBD2 (6 bases). This clonotype was obtained from an adult with an advanced solid tumor such as melanoma, head and neck, liver or kidney cancer. The sequencing here drew on CD4+ or CD8+ T cells sorted from blood, taken in a trial of the OX40 agonist ivuxolimab. CDR3 in DNA: TGCGCCAGCAGCTTGTCCGCAGCGGGCGGGAAGGCCGGGGAGCTGTTTTTT. It specifies CASSLSAAGGKAGELFF. The variable domain in full, with the rest retrieved from reference TRBV5-1 and TRBJ2-2, is KAGVTQTPRYLIKTRGQQVTLSCSPISGHRSVSWYQQTPGQGLQFLFEYFSETQRNKGNFPGRFSGRQFSNSRSEMNVSTLELGDSALYLCASSLSAAGGKAGELFFGEGSRLTVL.